This TCR beta chain came from a study of T cell repertoires in cytomegalovirus infection. Study background: The public TCR beta signatures pointed to both CMV infection and matching HLA type. Study-level findings and limits: There were HLA-C-restricted CMV-specific TCR beta clonotypes dominating the ex vivo response. Summed frequency of public TCR beta families distinguished CMV carriers with the relevant HLA.

V lost 2 bases and J lost 3, with 7 bases in between. Germline CDR1 reads MNHNY; CDR2 reads SVGAGI (reference sequence). This CDR3 is 14 amino acids long. TCRdb re-analysed the reads in MiXCR, keeping a single row per CDR3 protein. This sample carries 200,000 to 300,000 distinct CDR3 sequences, 9.1% of them seen once, and the ten largest clones take approximately 16%. Comment on this clonotype: Its antigen remains unknown.

The clonotype comes from a human donor in good health (CMV status not recorded). Some clones in this sample may be carry-over from other donors' samples. The chain has TRBV6-6 and TRBJ1-4; possible D gene TRBD1, 6 bases. The sequenced sample was PBMCs. CDR3 residues: CASSYGQPNEKLFF. CDR3 nucleotides: TGTGCCAGCAGTTACGGACAGCCTAATGAAAAACTGTTTTTT.